This entry describes one T cell receptor beta chain. One to two pinch biopsies were taken from the rectum during colonoscopy. No immunosuppressive drugs were given to ulcerative colitis patients before diagnostic colonoscopy. Germline CDR1 MNHNS, CDR2 SASEGT. The CDR3 is 13 residues long. V gave up 4 bases and J gave up 5 bases; unmatched junction bases: 2. This sample stems from a study of pediatric ulcerative colitis. The protocol was immunoSEQ multiplex PCR, while the TCRdb copy is restricted to in-frame clones and leaves out a portion. This sample has about 36,000 clones, with more than 70% found just once.

The sequencing input was gut tissue. This TCR derives from a boy between 10 and 17 years old with moderate ulcerative colitis. The chain employs TRBV6-1 and TRBJ1-5, with TRBD1 matching 7 bases. CDR3 sequence reads: CASSGTGDQPQHF. CDR3 nucleotide sequence: TGTGCCAGCAGTGGGACAGGTGATCAGCCCCAGCATTTT.